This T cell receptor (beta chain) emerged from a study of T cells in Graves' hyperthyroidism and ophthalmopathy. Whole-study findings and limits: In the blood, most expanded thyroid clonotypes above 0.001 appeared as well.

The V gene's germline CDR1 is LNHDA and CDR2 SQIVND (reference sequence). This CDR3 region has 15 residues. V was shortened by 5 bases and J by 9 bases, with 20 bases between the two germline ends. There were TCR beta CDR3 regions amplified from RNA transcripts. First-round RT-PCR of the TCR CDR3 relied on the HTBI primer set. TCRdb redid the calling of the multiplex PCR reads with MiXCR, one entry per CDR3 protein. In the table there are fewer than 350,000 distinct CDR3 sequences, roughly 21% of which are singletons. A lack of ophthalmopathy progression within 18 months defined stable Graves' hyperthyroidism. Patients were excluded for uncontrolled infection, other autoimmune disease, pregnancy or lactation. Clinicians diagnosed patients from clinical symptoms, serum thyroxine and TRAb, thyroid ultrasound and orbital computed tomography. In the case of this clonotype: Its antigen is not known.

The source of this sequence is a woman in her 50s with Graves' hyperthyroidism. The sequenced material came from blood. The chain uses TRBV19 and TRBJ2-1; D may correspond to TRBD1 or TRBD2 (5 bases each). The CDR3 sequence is CASSLRDLRGSEQFF. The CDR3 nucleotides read TGTGCCAGTAGTCTTCGGGACCTTAGGGGAAGTGAGCAGTTCTTC.